This TCR beta chain was sequenced in a study of cytomegalovirus exposure and HLA in healthy donors. At the level of the study: Assignment to the Caucasian-associated ancestry cluster applied to less than 85% of the approximately 390 genotyped donors.

Primers for the PCR totalled 60 Vbeta and 13 Jbeta. Sequenced by immunoSEQ multiplex PCR; TCRdb stores in-frame clones only, minus some. The sample has about 120,000 clones; 55% to 75% are singletons. Germline loops: CDR1 KGHSH, CDR2 LQKENI. CDR3 length equals 14 residues. V gave up 2 bases and J gave up 0 bases, with 8 bases separating them. Comments on this clone: Antigen: not known.

Study-wide findings and caveats: A later analysis linked 16,951 TCR beta sequences to HLA alleles at 0.05 false discovery rate. Versus the approximately 700-donor mean, an Asian-associated ancestry cluster reportedly showed fewer N-insertions in a later analysis.

This chain links TRBV18 with TRBJ2-7; D unresolved. Sequenced sample: PBMCs. This receptor was taken from a man aged 25 to 40 in good health and CMV-seronegative. CDR3 amino acids: CASSPYEDSYEQYF. The CDR3 nucleotides are TGTGCCAGCTCACCATACGAGGACTCCTACGAGCAGTACTTC.